This T cell receptor beta chain was sequenced for a study of OX40 agonist ivuxolimab in advanced cancers. Study-wide background: An anti-OX40 (CD134) antibody with agonistic activity, ivuxolimab, was administered to patients.

Autoimmune disease history or systemic immunosuppression was exclusionary. Produced via immunoSEQ multiplex PCR; TCRdb's table is partial and in-frame only. The sample contains 130,000 or so clones, about 93% of which appear only once. The CDR3 length is 16 residues. Trimming at V came to 2 bases and at J to 9 bases, leaving 9 bases not matched to a gene. CDR1 is SGHTA, CDR2 FQGNSA, per germline. This clone was recorded only once. This receptor was identified in an adult with an advanced solid tumor such as melanoma, head and neck, liver or kidney cancer. The sample here was CD4+ or CD8+ T cells sorted from blood, taken in a trial of the OX40 agonist ivuxolimab. The rearrangement joins TRBV7-2 to TRBJ2-1; TRBD1 agrees at 11 bases. The CDR3, as DNA: TGTGCCAGCAGCTTACCCCGGGACAGGGGGTCGGCTGAGCAGTTCTTC. Protein sequence: CASSLPRDRGSAEQFF. Using reference TRBV7-2 and TRBJ2-1 for the parts outside the CDR3, the full variable domain is GAGVSQSPSNKVTEKGKDVELRCDPISGHTALYWYRQSLGQGLEFLIYFQGNSAPDKSGLPSDRFSAERTGGSVSTLTIQRTQQEDSAVYLCASSLPRDRGSAEQFFGPGTRLTVL.